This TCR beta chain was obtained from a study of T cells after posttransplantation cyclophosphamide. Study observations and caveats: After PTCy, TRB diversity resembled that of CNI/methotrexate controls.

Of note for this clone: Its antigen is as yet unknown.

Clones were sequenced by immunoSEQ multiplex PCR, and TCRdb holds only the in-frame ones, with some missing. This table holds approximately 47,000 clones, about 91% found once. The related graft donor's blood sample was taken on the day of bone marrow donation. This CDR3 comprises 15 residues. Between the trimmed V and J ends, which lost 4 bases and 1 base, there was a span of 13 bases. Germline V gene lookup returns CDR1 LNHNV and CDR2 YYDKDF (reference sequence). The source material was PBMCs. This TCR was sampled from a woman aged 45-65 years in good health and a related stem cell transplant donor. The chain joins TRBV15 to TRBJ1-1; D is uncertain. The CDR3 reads CATSKMAAENTEAFF. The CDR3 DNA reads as TGTGCCACCAGCAAAATGGCGGCAGAGAACACTGAAGCTTTCTTT. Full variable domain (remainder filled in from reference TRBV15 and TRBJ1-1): DAMVIQNPRYQVTQFGKPVTLSCSQTLNHNVMYWYQQKSSQAPKLLFHYYDKDFNNEADTPDNFQSRRPNTSFCFLDIRSPGLGDTAMYLCATSKMAAENTEAFFGQGTRLTVV.